What follows are 4 T cell receptor beta chains derived from one specimen sequenced in a study of blood T cell repertoires in COVID-19 (dated by TCRdb to 2020 to 2022). Library method: the immunoSEQ multiplex PCR assay. TCRdb holds this immuneACCESS table with in-frame rearrangements only. Some clones are missing; in checked studies, unresolved V genes explain under half, and the rest has no known cause. For this sample there are under 450,000 clones; approximately 86% appear just once. In total, the top ten clones hold roughly 7.2% of the sample. The specimen was peripheral blood. Source of these receptors: a woman aged 60-75 years with COVID-19, enrolled during active disease.

This rearrangement joins TRBV5-4 to TRBJ2-3; D is unresolved. This CDR3 has 14 residues. The germline gives CDR1 SGHNT, CDR2 YYREEE (reference sequence). V was trimmed by 0 bases and J by 2 bases, leaving 7 bases between them. The CDR3 DNA is TGTGCCAGCAGCTTGGGGCGGCTCACAGATACGCAGTATTTT. Encoded protein: CASSLGRLTDTQYF.

V gene TRBV18 combines with J gene TRBJ1-5, with 8 bases that match TRBD1. This CDR3 comprises 16 residues. The junction had 6 bases not matched to a gene; V was cut back by 3 bases and J by 2 bases. The germline V gene has CDR1 KGHSH and CDR2 LQKENI. The chain's CDR3 is CASSPTGGQGNQPQHF. CDR3 sequence (DNA): TGTGCCAGCTCACCTACAGGGGGACAGGGCAATCAGCCCCAGCATTTT.

This rearrangement joins TRBV28 to TRBJ2-7; 7 positions agree with TRBD2. J was trimmed by 7 bases and V by 7 bases; bases with no gene match: 10. Germline values: CDR1 MDHEN, CDR2 SYDVKM. This CDR3 is built from 13 residues. The CDR3 spells CASMRGSGREQYF. Written as DNA, the CDR3 is TGTGCCAGCATGCGGGGGTCCGGACGGGAGCAGTACTTC.

Only one count was recorded for this clone. The V gene is TRBV6-5, the J gene TRBJ2-1; 12 bases are a match to TRBD2. CDR1 is MNHEY, CDR2 SVGAGI, per germline. This CDR3 has 15 amino acids. The V gene end was trimmed by 6 bases and the J gene end by 7 bases; junction bases not matched to a gene: 7. For the CDR3, the DNA is TGTGCCAGCAGCCCGACTAGCGGGGGCGGGAATGAGCAGTTCTTC. It encodes CASSPTSGGGNEQFF.